This TCR beta chain was identified in a study of T cells in Graves' hyperthyroidism and ophthalmopathy. Whole-study findings and limits: Expanded thyroid clonotypes (above 0.001) were mostly also found in blood. The model forecast ophthalmopathy, anticipating it by a median around 6.9 months before onset.

The source material, RNA transcripts, was used to amplify TCR beta CDR3 regions. A set of HTBI primers served as the primers for a first-round RT-PCR of the TCR CDR3. Using its own MiXCR run on the multiplex PCR reads, TCRdb lists one record per CDR3 protein. The sample comprises 650,000 to 800,000 distinct CDR3 sequences, about 45% of which are singletons, and less than 9.5% rests with the top ten. Germline CDR1 reads SGHDN; CDR2 reads FVKESK. Trimming stripped 5 bases from V and 7 bases from J, with 27 bases between. There are 19 residues in the CDR3. Points on this clonotype: Its antigen is not identified.

The sequence was collected from an adult man with Graves' disease, either hyperthyroidism or ophthalmopathy (not recorded which). The rearrangement links TRBV14 to TRBJ1-6; D is possibly TRBD1 (6 bases). Sequencing was done on a sample of peripheral blood or thyroid tissue (not recorded which). CDR3 DNA: TGTGCCAGCAGCTTCGACGGGACACCGACTTCGAGGGTGAATTCACCCCTCCACTTT. Amino acid sequence: CASSFDGTPTSRVNSPLHF.